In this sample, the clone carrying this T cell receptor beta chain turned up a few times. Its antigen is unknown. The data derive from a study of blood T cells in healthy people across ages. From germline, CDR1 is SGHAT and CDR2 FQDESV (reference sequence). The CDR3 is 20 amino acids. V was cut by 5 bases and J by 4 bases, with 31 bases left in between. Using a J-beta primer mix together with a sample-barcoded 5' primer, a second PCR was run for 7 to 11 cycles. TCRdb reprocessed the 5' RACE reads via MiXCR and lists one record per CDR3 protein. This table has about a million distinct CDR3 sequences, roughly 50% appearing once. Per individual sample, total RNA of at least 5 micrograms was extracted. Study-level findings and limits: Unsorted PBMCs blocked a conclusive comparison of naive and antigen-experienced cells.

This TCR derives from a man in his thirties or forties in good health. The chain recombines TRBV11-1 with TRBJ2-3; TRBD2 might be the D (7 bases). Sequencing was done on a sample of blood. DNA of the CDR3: TGTGCCAGCAGCATGCAACCGGGCCTAGGAAGGGGGGGCTTCGCAGATACGCAGTATTTT. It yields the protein CASSMQPGLGRGGFADTQYF.